This T cell receptor beta chain was observed in a study of OX40 agonist ivuxolimab in advanced cancers. The wider study: Three patients showed partial responses: one hepatocellular carcinoma and two cutaneous melanoma cases. Study results and limitations: At 0.1-3.0 mg/kg, partial responders had clonal expansion among the lowest observed. Researchers did not establish what antigens the expanded peripheral T cells target.

Data came from immunoSEQ multiplex PCR; TCRdb stores just in-frame clones and leaves some out. The profile covers about 75,000 clones, with roughly nine tenths appearing a single time and about 8% taken by the ten largest. About this clone itself: No antigen is known for it.

This TCR derives from an adult with an advanced solid tumor such as melanoma, head and neck, liver or kidney cancer. The sample in question was CD4+ or CD8+ T cells sorted from blood, obtained in a trial of the OX40 agonist ivuxolimab.

Written as DNA, the CDR3 is TGTGCCAGCAGTTTGTTGGACAGGGCGGGTGAGCAGTTCTTC. Translating gives CASSLLDRAGEQFF. The chain joins TRBV6-5 to TRBJ2-1, with 8 bases identical to TRBD1. This CDR3 spans 14 amino acids. Trimming at V came to 4 bases and at J to 9 bases, leaving 8 bases not matched to a gene. Germline V gene data show CDR1 as MNHEY and CDR2 as SVGAGI.